A selection of T cell receptor beta chains follows, all from one sample in a study of T cell responses to AZD1222 COVID-19 vaccine. Assay used: immunoSEQ multiplex PCR; TCRdb lists only in-frame clones, some missing. The sample lists 130,000 or so clones; 91% were seen once. The material sequenced was peripheral blood, taken on day 0 of AZD1222 vaccination. Source of these receptors: an adult in good health. Both conserved end residues are part of each CDR3. The D gene is left open where the match is weak. A clone size is listed for some rows: how often the clone was seen (once, few, many), or a class if it is expanded.

v_gene	abundance	d_gene	j_gene	CDR3nt	CDR3aa
TRBV28	.	TRBD1	TRBJ1-4	TGTGCCAGCAGACGGACAGGGGGGAATGAAAAACTGTTTTTT	CASRRTGGNEKLFF
TRBV5-5	.	TRBD1	TRBJ1-2	TGTGCTTCAGCCCGAACAGGACAGGGAAACTATGGCTACACCTTC	CASARTGQGNYGYTF
TRBV7-7	.	.	TRBJ2-2	TGTGCTAGCAGCTTTTCTCATGGCGCGAACACCGGGGAGCTGTTTTTT	CASSFSHGANTGELFF
TRBV19	.	TRBD1	TRBJ1-3	TGTGCCAGTAGTCTCCAGGGGGTTACTGGAAACACCATATATTTT	CASSLQGVTGNTIYF
TRBV11-2	.	.	TRBJ2-5	TGTGCCAGCAGCTATGGCGGGTACCAAGAGACCCAGTACTTC	CASSYGGYQETQYF
TRBV3-1/TRBV3-2	.	.	TRBJ2-2	TGTGCCAGCAGCCAAGGTACAGCCACCGGGGAGCTGTTTTTT	CASSQGTATGELFF
TRBV5-5	once	TRBD1	TRBJ1-1	TGTGCCAGCAGCCATGACAGGGGTCCAGGGGCGGTGAACACTGAAGCTTTCTTT	CASSHDRGPGAVNTEAFF
TRBV7-2	.	.	TRBJ1-6	TGTGCCAGCAGCCTAGCCAAGGGTGGGTCCCTCCACTTT	CASSLAKGGSLHF
TRBV19	.	TRBD1	TRBJ1-5	TGTGCCAGTATGCTGGGACAGGGGGTGTTTCAGCCCCAGCATTTT	CASMLGQGVFQPQHF
TRBV6-5	.	.	TRBJ1-1	TGTGCCAGCAGTTACTGGGGTGAAGCTTTCTTT	CASSYWGEAFF
TRBV7-2	.	.	TRBJ1-5	TGTGCCAGCAGCCCTAAGACAGATAGCAATCAGCCCCAGCATTTT	CASSPKTDSNQPQHF
TRBV30	.	.	TRBJ1-1	TGTGCCTGGAGTCGGGGGGGAACTGAAGCTTTCTTT	CAWSRGGTEAFF
TRBV12-3/TRBV12-4	few	.	TRBJ1-2	TGTGCCAGCAGTCTTGGGACCGGCTACACCTTC	CASSLGTGYTF
TRBV28	.	.	TRBJ1-5	TGTGCCAGCAGTTTCCCCACAGGTTTCCCGGCAAAGGGGAATCAGCCCCAGCATTTT	CASSFPTGFPAKGNQPQHF
TRBV7-2	.	TRBD1	TRBJ2-2	TGTGCCAGCAGCCTATGGACAGGGGCGAACACCGGGGAGCTGTTTTTT	CASSLWTGANTGELFF
TRBV5-6	.	.	TRBJ1-6	TGTGCCAGCAGCGTGAACAGGGATTCACCCCTCCACTTT	CASSVNRDSPLHF
TRBV5-1	.	.	TRBJ1-5	TGCGCCAGCAGCTTGAGCGGCGGGGAGGCGGGACAGCCCCAGCATTTT	CASSLSGGEAGQPQHF
TRBV15	.	.	TRBJ1-2	TGTGCCACCAGCAGAGATCTAGGGGAAGATGGCTACACCTTC	CATSRDLGEDGYTF
TRBV6-5	.	.	TRBJ2-2	TGTGCCAGCAGTCTGTCGACAGGGGAGCTGTTTTTT	CASSLSTGELFF
TRBV5-1	.	.	TRBJ1-1	TGCGCCAGCAGCTCGACAGGGAACACTGAAGCTTTCTTT	CASSSTGNTEAFF
TRBV19	.	.	TRBJ1-1	TGTGCCAGTAGTCCCGGGGGCCGCGGGAACACTGAAGCTTTCTTT	CASSPGGRGNTEAFF
TRBV28	.	.	TRBJ1-2	TGTGCCAGCAGATCCGGGGAAGGACTCTATGGCTACACCTTC	CASRSGEGLYGYTF
TRBV2	once	.	TRBJ2-1	TGTGCCAGCAGTGTTGGACATTATGAGCAGTTCTTC	CASSVGHYEQFF
TRBV19	.	.	TRBJ1-5	TGTGCCAGTATTGAGAGGGGTCAGCCCCAGCATTTT	CASIERGQPQHF
TRBV30	.	.	TRBJ2-3	TGTGCCTGGGAAACGGGGAGCACAGATACGCAGTATTTT	CAWETGSTDTQYF
TRBV6-5	once	.	TRBJ1-6	TGTGCCAGCCGGAGTCCCGAGGTTAGGGGGACACCCCTCCACTTT	CASRSPEVRGTPLHF
TRBV11-2	.	.	TRBJ1-1	TGTGCCAGCAACCCACGAGTAGGCCGGAGGACACAGGTGGCTTTCTTT	CASNPRVGRRTQVAFF
TRBV6-5	.	TRBD1	TRBJ2-2	TGTGCCAGCAGCTTTGGACAGGGTAGAACCGGGGAGCTGTTTTTT	CASSFGQGRTGELFF
TRBV9	.	.	TRBJ1-5	TGTGCCAGCAGCGTAGGGAGGGATCAGCCCCAGCATTTT	CASSVGRDQPQHF
TRBV10-3	.	.	TRBJ2-7	TGTGCCATCAGCCAATCAACGGGCTACGAGCAGTACTTC	CAISQSTGYEQYF
TRBV27	once	.	TRBJ2-1	TGTGCCAGCAGTTTGGAGCAGGGCGATGAGCAGTTCTTC	CASSLEQGDEQFF
TRBV5-6	.	.	TRBJ1-1	TGTGCCAGCAGCTTAACGAACGGGGGGACTTTCTTT	CASSLTNGGTFF